This note documents a single T cell receptor beta chain sequence. Its specificity is unknown. Template for every sorted-subset replicate PCR totaled around 210 ng DNA, around 32,000 T cell genomes. Sequencing used immunoSEQ multiplex PCR; TCRdb keeps in-frame clones, though not all of them. The repertoire holds 660,000 or so clones, with around 96% as singletons. This specimen belongs to a study of shared clonotypes between healthy human individuals. Study conclusions and caveats: Rarefaction showed that sequencing of sorted subsets was incomplete (despite large depth). It was anticipated that sequencing depth would influence how many clonotypes donors shared.

The naive CD8 fraction comprised CD45RO-negative cells positively selected for CCR7 and excluded terminally differentiated effector memory CD45RA+ cells. Germline CDR1 reads SGHNT; CDR2 reads YYREEE (reference sequence). V was shortened by 4 bases and J by 3 bases, with 13 bases between the two germline ends. The CDR3 length is 14 residues. The rearrangement uses TRBV5-4 and TRBJ1-1; D remains ambiguous. The TCR comes from a woman aged 25 to 39 in good health. What was sequenced was naive CD8+ T cells sorted from blood. CDR3 region: CASSTTLQYTEAFF. CDR3 bases: TGTGCCAGCAGCACAACTCTACAGTACACTGAAGCTTTCTTT. The full variable domain, its missing parts supplied by reference TRBV5-4 and TRBJ1-1, is ETGVTQSPTHLIKTRGQQVTLRCSSQSGHNTVSWYQQALGQGPQFIFQYYREEENGRGNFPPRFSGLQFPNYSSELNVNALELDDSALYLCASSTTLQYTEAFFGQGTRLTVV.